The 21 T cell receptor beta chains below come from one sample, sequenced in a study of T-cell memory formation after mild COVID-19. TCRdb re-called the 5' RACE reads with MiXCR, one entry per CDR3 protein. The table lists about 430,000 distinct CDR3 sequences, over 15% of them singletons. Input material: PBMCs or a T cell subset sorted from them (not recorded which). The origin of the receptors is a man younger than 35 who had mild COVID-19 (a few samples of this study predate the infection). Cell type and time point are not known.

This clonotype was seen more than once but under ten times. The rearrangement links TRBV7-3 to TRBJ2-3, with 12 bases aligning to TRBD2. Germline values: CDR1 SGHTA, CDR2 FQGTGA. V dropped 3 bases and J dropped 3; count of bases not matched to a gene: 1. The CDR3 length is 15 residues. The CDR3 reads CASSFGTSGTDTQYF. CDR3 in DNA: TGTGCCAGCAGCTTCGGGACTAGCGGGACAGATACGCAGTATTTT.

This chain links TRBV5-1 with TRBJ2-7; 9 positions agree with TRBD1. With 4 bases clipped from V and 4 bases from J, the junction kept 6 bases outside the gene matches. The CDR3 extends over 14 amino acids. The germline V gene has CDR1 SGHRS and CDR2 YFSETQ. The DNA for the CDR3 is TGCGCCAGCAGCAGGGGACAGGGTTCGTACGAGCAGTACTTC. Residues: CASSRGQGSYEQYF.

This clonotype has more than one count but fewer than ten. The chain uses TRBV6-5 and TRBJ2-7; no firm D call. Germline V lookup: CDR1 MNHEY, CDR2 SVGAGI. Trimming removed 5 bases from V and 2 bases from J, with 22 bases in between. The CDR3 runs to 17 residues. CDR3 amino acids: CASSRRIIDGRTYEQYF. The CDR3 nucleotides are TGTGCCAGCAGTCGACGAATAATCGACGGACGTACCTACGAGCAGTACTTC.

This clonotype was detected once. The chain couples TRBV4-3 to TRBJ1-1; D may be TRBD1 (6 bases). Germline CDR1 LGHNA, CDR2 YSLEER. The germline V and J ends were trimmed by 2 bases and 6 bases, with 10 bases remaining between them. The CDR3 sequence is 13 residues long. Here the CDR3 reads CASSQQGSPEAFF. The CDR3 nucleotides read TGCGCCAGCAGCCAACAGGGGAGCCCTGAAGCTTTCTTT.

The chain carries TRBV6-5 and TRBJ2-7, with D unresolved. The CDR3 length is 14 residues. The germline V gene has CDR1 MNHEY and CDR2 SVGAGI. Trimming took off 6 bases at V and 3 bases at J, with 15 bases between the two ends. In DNA form, the CDR3 reads TGTGCCAGCAGCCGTGGACCGTACTACTACGAGCAGTACGTC. Protein product: CASSRGPYYYEQYV.

This sequence joins TRBV7-2 and TRBJ1-4; possibly TRBD1 for D (5 bases). Trimming took 5 bases from V and 6 from J, leaving 16 bases between them. The CDR3 spans 15 residues. The germline gives CDR1 SGHTA, CDR2 FQGNSA. CDR3 sequence (DNA): TGTGCCAGCAGCCCCTACCCCGGGGGGGATGAAAAACTGTTTTTT. It specifies CASSPYPGGDEKLFF.

The V gene is TRBV27, the J gene TRBJ1-2; D perhaps matches TRBD1 (6 bases). Germline-derived CDR1 and CDR2 are MNHEY and SMNVEV (reference sequence). This CDR3 spans 14 amino acids. Trimming stripped 5 bases from V and 5 bases from J, with 15 bases between. Written as DNA, the CDR3 is TGTGCCAGCAGTCCTGGGGGCATTGGGTATGGCTACACCTTC. Translated, it gives CASSPGGIGYGYTF.

This clonotype was counted only a few times. The genes are TRBV28 and TRBJ1-1; D not resolved. CDR1 is MDHEN, CDR2 SYDVKM, per germline. The CDR3 contains 11 residues. The ends were cut back, 8 bases at V and 1 base at J, with 5 bases in the middle. In DNA form, the CDR3 reads TGTGCCAGCCTTTGGAACACTGAAGCTTTCTTT. It codes for CASLWNTEAFF.

V gene TRBV2 combines with J gene TRBJ1-5; tentatively, D is TRBD1 (5 bases). Germline V CDR1 and CDR2: SNHLY, FYNNEI. The V and J ends lost 1 base and 5 bases respectively, with 15 bases between them. This CDR3 region has 16 residues. CDR3 region: CASSEEAGRNYQPQHF. The CDR3 nucleotides read TGTGCCAGCAGTGAAGAGGCAGGGAGGAATTATCAGCCCCAGCATTTT. The whole variable domain, filled in from reference TRBV2 and TRBJ1-5, reads EPEVTQTPSHQVTQMGQEVILRCVPISNHLYFYWYRQILGQKVEFLVSFYNNEISEKSEIFDDQFSVERPDGSNFTLKIRSTKLEDSAMYFCASSEEAGRNYQPQHFGDGTRLSIL.

The chain is built from TRBV19 and TRBJ2-5; D gene uncertain. CDR1 LNHDA and CDR2 SQIVND come from the germline V gene (reference sequence). CDR3 length: 13 residues. Deletions cut 4 bases from V and 3 bases from J, with 9 bases between. The CDR3 DNA reads TGTGCCAGTAGTACAAACAGAGAAGAGACCCAGTACTTC. Encoded protein: CASSTNREETQYF.

J is TRBJ1-2 and V is TRBV29-1, with 7 bases lining up with TRBD1. CDR3 size: 13 residues. The ends lost 4 bases at V and 4 bases at J; junction bases unmatched: 6. Germline lookup yields CDR1 SQVTM and CDR2 ANQGSEA. This chain's CDR3 is CSVGEGGGYGYTF. In DNA, the CDR3 is TGCAGCGTTGGAGAAGGGGGCGGCTATGGCTACACCTTC.

The chain combines TRBV28 with TRBJ1-1; a possible D gene is TRBD1 (5 bases). V was pared by 4 bases and J by 3 bases, with 12 bases between. CDR3 length equals 14 residues. Germline V gives CDR1 MDHEN, CDR2 SYDVKM. CDR3 residues: CASSWDVRDTEAFF. The CDR3 nucleotides read TGTGCCAGCAGTTGGGACGTACGGGACACTGAAGCTTTCTTT.

As DNA, the CDR3 is TGTGCCAGCAGTTACTCGGGGGGTACGGATTCACCCCTCCACTTT. Translating it yields CASSYSGGTDSPLHF. This chain uses TRBV6-5 with TRBJ1-6; weak D call: TRBD1 (5 bases). V lost 0 bases and J 8 bases, leaving 11 bases between the germline ends. In germline, CDR1 is MNHEY, CDR2 SVGAGI. CDR3 length: 15 residues.

The CDR3 DNA is TGCGCCACCCGGGACAGGGGTAACACCGGGGAGCTGTTTTTT. This encodes CATRDRGNTGELFF. This chain uses TRBV5-1 with TRBJ2-2; 10 nucleotides agree with TRBD1. With 9 bases clipped from V and 2 bases from J, the junction kept 4 bases outside the gene matches. Looked up from germline, CDR1 is SGHRS and CDR2 is YFSETQ. The CDR3 consists of 14 residues.

The sample holds a few counts of this clonotype. The rearrangement joins TRBV15 to TRBJ2-1, with D perhaps TRBD2 (5 bases). This CDR3 has 16 amino acids. Germline V gene sequence: CDR1 LNHNV, CDR2 YYDKDF (reference sequence). Trimming took off 0 bases at V and 0 bases at J, with 9 bases between the two ends. The CDR3 sequence: CATSRDEGYSYNEQFF. In DNA, the CDR3 is TGTGCCACCAGCAGAGATGAGGGATACTCCTACAATGAGCAGTTCTTC.

The chain recombines TRBV9 with TRBJ1-1, with no clear D. The length of the CDR3 is 16 residues. CDR1 is SGDLS, CDR2 YYNGEE, per germline. Trimming took 0 bases from V and 1 from J, leaving 13 bases between them. The CDR3 loop is CASSVGSMAENTEAFF. The CDR3, as DNA: TGTGCCAGCAGCGTAGGGTCGATGGCGGAGAACACTGAAGCTTTCTTT.

The rearrangement uses TRBV5-1 and TRBJ1-5, with 8 nucleotides matching TRBD1. Per the germline V gene, CDR1 is SGHRS and CDR2 is YFSETQ. The CDR3 runs to 15 residues. After removal of 0 bases from V and 6 bases from J, the junction contained 5 bases not matched to a gene. CDR3 coding DNA: TGCGCCAGCAGCTTGGGGACAGGGCAAGGTCAGCCCCAGCATTTT. Translating it yields CASSLGTGQGQPQHF.

The chain uses TRBV20-1 and TRBJ2-2, with TRBD1 matching over 8 bases. Germline values: CDR1 DFQATT, CDR2 SNEGSKA (reference sequence). Unmatched junction bases numbered 3, after V lost 1 base and J lost 5 bases. This CDR3 is 14 amino acids long. The CDR3 is CSARAGGMTGELFF. The CDR3, as DNA: TGCAGTGCTAGAGCAGGGGGCATGACCGGGGAGCTGTTTTTT.

J is TRBJ1-2 and V is TRBV5-1; D not certain. The CDR3 contains 16 residues. Germline CDR1 and CDR2: SGHRS and YFSETQ. V was pared by 3 bases and J by 8 bases, with 23 bases between. The CDR3 coding sequence is TGCGCCAGCAGCTCGGAACCTGTGACGTCCTCGAGGGGCTACACCTTC. This sequence encodes CASSSEPVTSSRGYTF.

The chain recombines TRBV12-3 or TRBV12-4 with TRBJ1-1; D ambiguous. The CDR3 is 12 amino acids. The V and J ends lost 5 bases and 6 bases respectively, with 10 bases between them. The DNA of the CDR3 is TGTGCCAGCAGTCCCAACCCTTCTGAAGCTTTCTTT. This sequence encodes CASSPNPSEAFF.

This clonotype turned up a few times. The chain couples TRBV7-2 to TRBJ2-5, with 12 bases fitting TRBD2. This CDR3 region has 18 residues. Trimming cost V 5 bases and J 4 bases; bases outside gene matches: 14. CDR1 is SGHTA and CDR2 is FQGNSA in the germline V gene. The CDR3 nucleotides read TGTGCCAGCAGCCACCCACCAGCTAGCGGGGGGGCCCGAGAGACCCAGTACTTC. Encoded protein: CASSHPPASGGARETQYF.